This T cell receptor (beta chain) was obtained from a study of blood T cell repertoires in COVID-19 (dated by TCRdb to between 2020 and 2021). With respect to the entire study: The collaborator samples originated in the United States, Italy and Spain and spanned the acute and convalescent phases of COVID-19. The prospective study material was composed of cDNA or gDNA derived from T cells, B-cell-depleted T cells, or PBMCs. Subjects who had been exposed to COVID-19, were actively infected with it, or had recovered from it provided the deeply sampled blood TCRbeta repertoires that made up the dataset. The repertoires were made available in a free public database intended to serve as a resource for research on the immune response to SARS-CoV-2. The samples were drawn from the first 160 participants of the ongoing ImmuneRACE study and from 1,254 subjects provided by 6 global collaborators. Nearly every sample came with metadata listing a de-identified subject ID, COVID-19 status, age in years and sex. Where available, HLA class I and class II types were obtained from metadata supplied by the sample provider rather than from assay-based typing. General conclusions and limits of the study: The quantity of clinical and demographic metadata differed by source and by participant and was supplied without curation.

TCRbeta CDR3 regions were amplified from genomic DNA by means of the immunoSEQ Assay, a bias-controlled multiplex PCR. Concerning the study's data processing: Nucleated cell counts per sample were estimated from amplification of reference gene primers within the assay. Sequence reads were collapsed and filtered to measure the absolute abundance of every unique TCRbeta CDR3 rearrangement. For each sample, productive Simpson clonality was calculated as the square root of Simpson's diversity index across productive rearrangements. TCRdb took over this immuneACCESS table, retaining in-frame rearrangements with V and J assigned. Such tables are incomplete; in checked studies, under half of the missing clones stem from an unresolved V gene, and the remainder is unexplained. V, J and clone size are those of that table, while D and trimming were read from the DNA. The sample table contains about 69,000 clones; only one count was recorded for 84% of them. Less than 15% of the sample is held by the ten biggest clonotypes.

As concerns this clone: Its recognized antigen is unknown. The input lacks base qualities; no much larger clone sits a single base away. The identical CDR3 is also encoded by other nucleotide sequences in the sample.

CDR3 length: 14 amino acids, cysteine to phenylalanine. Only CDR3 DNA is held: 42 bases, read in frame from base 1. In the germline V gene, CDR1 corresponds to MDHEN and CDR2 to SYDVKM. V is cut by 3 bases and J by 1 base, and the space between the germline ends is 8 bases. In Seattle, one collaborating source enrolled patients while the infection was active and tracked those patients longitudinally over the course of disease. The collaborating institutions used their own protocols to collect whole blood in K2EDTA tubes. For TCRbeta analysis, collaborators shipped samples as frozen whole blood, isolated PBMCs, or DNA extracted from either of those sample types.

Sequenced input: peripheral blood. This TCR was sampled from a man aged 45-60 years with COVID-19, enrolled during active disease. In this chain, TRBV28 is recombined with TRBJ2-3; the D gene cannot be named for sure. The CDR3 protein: CASSFLSGTDTQYF. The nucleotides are TGTGCCAGCAGTTTTTTAAGCGGCACAGATACGCAGTATTTT. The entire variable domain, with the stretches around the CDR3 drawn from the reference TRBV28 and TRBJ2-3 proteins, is DVKVTQSSRYLVKRTGEKVFLECVQDMDHENMFWYRQDPGLGLRLIYFSYDVKMKEKGDIPEGYSVSREKKERFSLILESASTNQTSMYLCASSFLSGTDTQYFGPGTRLTVL.